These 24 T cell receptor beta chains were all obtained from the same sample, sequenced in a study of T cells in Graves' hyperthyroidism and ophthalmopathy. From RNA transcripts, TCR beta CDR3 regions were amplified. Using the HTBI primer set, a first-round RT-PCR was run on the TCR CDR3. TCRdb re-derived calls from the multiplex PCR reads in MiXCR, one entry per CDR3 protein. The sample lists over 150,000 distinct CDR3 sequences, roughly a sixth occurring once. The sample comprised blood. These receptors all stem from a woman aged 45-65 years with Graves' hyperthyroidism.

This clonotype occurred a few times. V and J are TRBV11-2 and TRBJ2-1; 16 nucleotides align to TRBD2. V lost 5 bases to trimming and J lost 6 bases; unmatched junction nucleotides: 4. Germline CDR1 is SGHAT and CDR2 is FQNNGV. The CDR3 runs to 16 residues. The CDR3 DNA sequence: TGTGCCAGCAGCGGGACTAGCGGGAGGGCCGTCAATGAGCAGTTCTTC. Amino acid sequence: CASSGTSGRAVNEQFF.

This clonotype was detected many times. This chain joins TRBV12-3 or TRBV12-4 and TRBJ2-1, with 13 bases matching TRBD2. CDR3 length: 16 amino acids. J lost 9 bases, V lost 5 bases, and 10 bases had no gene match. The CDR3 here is CASSGPGLAGVIEQFF. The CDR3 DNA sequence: TGTGCCAGCAGTGGCCCCGGACTAGCGGGAGTCATTGAGCAGTTCTTC.

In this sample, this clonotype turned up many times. CDR3 loop: CSVLMGTEAFF. For the CDR3, the DNA is TGCAGCGTGCTTATGGGAACTGAAGCTTTCTTT. V and J are TRBV29-1 and TRBJ1-1; no clear D. The CDR3 length is 11 residues. Germline values: CDR1 SQVTM, CDR2 ANQGSEA. Trimming removed 6 bases from V and 5 bases from J, with 10 bases in between.

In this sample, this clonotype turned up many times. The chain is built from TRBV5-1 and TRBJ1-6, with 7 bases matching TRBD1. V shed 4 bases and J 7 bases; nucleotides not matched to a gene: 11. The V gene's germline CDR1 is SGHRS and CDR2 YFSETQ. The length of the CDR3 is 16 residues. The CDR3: CASSLDLDRVNSPLHF. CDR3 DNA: TGCGCCAGCAGCCTAGATCTTGACAGGGTCAATTCACCCCTCCACTTT.

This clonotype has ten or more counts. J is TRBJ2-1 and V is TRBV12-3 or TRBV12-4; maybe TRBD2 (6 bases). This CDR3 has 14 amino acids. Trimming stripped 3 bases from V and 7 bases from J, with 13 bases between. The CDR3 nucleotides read TGTGCCAGCAGTTTTGGGACTTTCTCAAATGAGCAGTTCTTC. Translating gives CASSFGTFSNEQFF.

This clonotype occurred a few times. The CDR3 DNA is TGTGCCAGCAGCAGCGGGACACTCTCCTACAATGAGCAGTTCTTC. This encodes CASSSGTLSYNEQFF. This sequence joins TRBV5-4 and TRBJ2-1; possible D gene TRBD2, 7 bases. This CDR3 comprises 15 residues. The V gene's germline CDR1 is SGHNT and CDR2 YYREEE (reference sequence). The V end lost 4 bases, the J end lost 0 bases, and 11 bases lay between the germline ends.

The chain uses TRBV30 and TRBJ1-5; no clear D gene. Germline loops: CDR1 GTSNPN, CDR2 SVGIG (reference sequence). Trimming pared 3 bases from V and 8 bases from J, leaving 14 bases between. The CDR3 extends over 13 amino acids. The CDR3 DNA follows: TGTGCCTGGAGAGCTGGGGTGGGTGAGCCCCAGCATTTT. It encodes CAWRAGVGEPQHF.

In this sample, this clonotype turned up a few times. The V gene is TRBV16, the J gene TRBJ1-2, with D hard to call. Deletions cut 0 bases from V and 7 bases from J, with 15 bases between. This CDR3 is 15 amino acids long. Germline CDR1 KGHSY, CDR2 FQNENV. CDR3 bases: TGTGCCAGCAGCCAATCGTCCCCCTCTGTGGGTGGCTACACCTTC. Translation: CASSQSSPSVGGYTF.

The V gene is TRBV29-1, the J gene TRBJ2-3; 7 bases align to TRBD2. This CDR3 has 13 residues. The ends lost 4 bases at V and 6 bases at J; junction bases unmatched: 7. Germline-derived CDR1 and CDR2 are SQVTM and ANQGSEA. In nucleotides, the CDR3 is TGCAGCGTTGGGGGGGGGGGGGGGGATACGCAGTATTTT. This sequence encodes CSVGGGGGDTQYF.

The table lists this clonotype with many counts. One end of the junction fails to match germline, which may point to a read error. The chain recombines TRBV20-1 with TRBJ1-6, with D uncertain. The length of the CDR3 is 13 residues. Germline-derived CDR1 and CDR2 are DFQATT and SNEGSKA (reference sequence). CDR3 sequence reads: CSAPRTYDSPLHF. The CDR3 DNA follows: TGCAGTGCCCCGAGGACCTATGATTCACCCCTCCACTTT.

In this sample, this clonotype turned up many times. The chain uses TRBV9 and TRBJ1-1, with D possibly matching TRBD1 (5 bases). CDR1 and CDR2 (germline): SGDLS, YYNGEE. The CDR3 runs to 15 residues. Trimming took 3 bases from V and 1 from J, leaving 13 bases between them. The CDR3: CASSGAGRWNTEAFF. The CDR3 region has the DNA TGTGCCAGCAGCGGGGCGGGACGGTGGAACACTGAAGCTTTCTTT. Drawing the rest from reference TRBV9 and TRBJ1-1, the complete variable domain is DSGVTQTPKHLITATGQRVTLRCSPRSGDLSVYWYQQSLDQGLQFLIQYYNGEERAKGNILERFSAQQFPDLHSELNLSSLELGDSALYFCASSGAGRWNTEAFFGQGTRLTVV.

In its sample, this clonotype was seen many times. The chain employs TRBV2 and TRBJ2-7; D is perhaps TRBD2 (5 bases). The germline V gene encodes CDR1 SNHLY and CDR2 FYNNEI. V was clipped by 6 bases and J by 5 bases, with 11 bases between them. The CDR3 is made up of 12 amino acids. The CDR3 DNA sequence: TGTGCCAGCAGGGGTGGAGGACACGAGCAGTACTTC. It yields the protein CASRGGGHEQYF.

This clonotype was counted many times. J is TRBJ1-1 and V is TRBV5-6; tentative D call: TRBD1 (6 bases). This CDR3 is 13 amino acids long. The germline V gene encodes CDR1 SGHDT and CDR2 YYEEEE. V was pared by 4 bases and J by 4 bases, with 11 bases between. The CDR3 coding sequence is TGTGCCAGCAGCCGGAGGGGGGCCACTGAAGCTTTCTTT. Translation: CASSRRGATEAFF.

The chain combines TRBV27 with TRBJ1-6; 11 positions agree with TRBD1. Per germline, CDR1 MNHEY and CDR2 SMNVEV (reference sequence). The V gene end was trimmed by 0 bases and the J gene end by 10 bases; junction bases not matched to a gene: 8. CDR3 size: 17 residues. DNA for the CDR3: TGTGCCAGCAGTTTATCGGGTGGGACAGGGGGACGGTCACCCCTCCACTTT. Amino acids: CASSLSGGTGGRSPLHF.

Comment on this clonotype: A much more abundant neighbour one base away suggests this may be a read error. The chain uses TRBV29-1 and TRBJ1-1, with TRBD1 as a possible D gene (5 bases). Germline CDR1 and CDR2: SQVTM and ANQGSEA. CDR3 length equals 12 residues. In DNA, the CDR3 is TGCAGCGTTGACGGGGGGGGGACTGAAGCTTCCTTT. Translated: CSVDGGGTEASF. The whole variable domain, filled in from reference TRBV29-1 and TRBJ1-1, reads SAVISQKPSRDICQRGTSLTIQCQVDSQVTMMFWYRQQPGQSLTLIATANQGSEATYESGFVIDKFPISRPNLTFSTLTVSNMSPEDSSIYLCSVDGGGTEASFGQGTRLTVV.

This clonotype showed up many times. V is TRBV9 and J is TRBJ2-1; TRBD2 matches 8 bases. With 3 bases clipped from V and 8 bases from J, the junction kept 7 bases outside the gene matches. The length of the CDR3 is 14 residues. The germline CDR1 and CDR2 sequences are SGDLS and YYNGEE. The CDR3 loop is CASSASLAGDEQFF. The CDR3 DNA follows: TGTGCCAGCAGCGCCTCCCTAGCGGGCGATGAGCAGTTCTTC.

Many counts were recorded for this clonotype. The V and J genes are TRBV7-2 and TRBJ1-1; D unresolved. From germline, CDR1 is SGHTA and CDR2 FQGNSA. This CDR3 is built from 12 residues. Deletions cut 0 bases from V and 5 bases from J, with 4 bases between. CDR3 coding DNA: TGTGCCAGCAGCTTAGCCGGGACTGAAGCTTTCTTT. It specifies CASSLAGTEAFF.

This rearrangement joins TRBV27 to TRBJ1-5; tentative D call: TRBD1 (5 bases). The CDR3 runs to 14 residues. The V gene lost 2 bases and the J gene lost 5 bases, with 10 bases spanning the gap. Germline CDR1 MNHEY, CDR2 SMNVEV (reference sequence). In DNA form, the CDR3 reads TGTGCCAGCAGTTTACGGGGGACGCATCAGCCCCAGCATTTT. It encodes CASSLRGTHQPQHF.

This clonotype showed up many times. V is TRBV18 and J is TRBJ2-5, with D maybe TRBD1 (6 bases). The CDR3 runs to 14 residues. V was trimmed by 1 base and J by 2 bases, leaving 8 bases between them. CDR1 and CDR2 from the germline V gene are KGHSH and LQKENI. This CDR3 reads CASSPLQGQETQYF. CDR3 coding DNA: TGTGCCAGCTCACCACTACAGGGTCAAGAGACCCAGTACTTC. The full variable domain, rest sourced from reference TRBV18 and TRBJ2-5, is NAGVMQNPRHLVRRRGQEARLRCSPMKGHSHVYWYRQLPEEGLKFMVYLQKENIIDESGMPKERFSAEFPKEGPSILRIQQVVRGDSAAYFCASSPLQGQETQYFGPGTRLLVL.

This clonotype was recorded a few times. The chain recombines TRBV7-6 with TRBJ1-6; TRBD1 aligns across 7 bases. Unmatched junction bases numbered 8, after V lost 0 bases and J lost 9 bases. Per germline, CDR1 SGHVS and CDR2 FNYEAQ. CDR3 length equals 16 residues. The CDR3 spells CASSLAIGQGVSPLHF. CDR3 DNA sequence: TGTGCCAGCAGCTTAGCGATCGGTCAGGGGGTTTCACCCCTCCACTTT.

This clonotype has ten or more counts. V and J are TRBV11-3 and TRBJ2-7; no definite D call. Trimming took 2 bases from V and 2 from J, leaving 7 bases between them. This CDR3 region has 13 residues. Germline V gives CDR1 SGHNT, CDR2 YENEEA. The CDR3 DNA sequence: TGTGCCAGCAGCTTATACGGACCCTACGAGCAGTACTTC. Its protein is CASSLYGPYEQYF.

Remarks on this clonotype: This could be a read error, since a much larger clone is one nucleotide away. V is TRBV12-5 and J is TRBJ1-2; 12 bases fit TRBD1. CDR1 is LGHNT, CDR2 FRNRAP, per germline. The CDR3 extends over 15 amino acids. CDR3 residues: CSSGIGTGGASGYTF. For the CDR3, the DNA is TGTTCTAGTGGTATAGGGACAGGGGGCGCTTCTGGCTACACCTTC.

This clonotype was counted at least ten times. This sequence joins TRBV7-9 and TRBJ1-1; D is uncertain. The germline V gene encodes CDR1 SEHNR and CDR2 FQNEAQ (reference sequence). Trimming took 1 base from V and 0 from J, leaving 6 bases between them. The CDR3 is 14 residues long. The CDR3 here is CASSLGSMNTEAFF. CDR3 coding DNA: TGTGCCAGCAGCTTAGGCAGCATGAACACTGAAGCTTTCTTT. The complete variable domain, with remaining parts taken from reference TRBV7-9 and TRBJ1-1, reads DTGVSQNPRHKITKRGQNVTFRCDPISEHNRLYWYRQTLGQGPEFLTYFQNEAQLEKSRLLSDRFSAERPKGSFSTLEIQRTEQGDSAMYLCASSLGSMNTEAFFGQGTRLTVV.

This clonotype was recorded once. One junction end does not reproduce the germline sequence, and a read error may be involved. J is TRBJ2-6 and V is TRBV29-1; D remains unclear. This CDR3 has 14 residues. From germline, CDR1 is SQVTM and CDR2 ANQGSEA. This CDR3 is CSIELGSGANVLTF. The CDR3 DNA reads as TGCAGCATTGAATTGGGGTCTGGGGCCAACGTCCTGACTTTC.